This entry lists 23 T cell receptor beta chains sequenced from one sample in a study of cytomegalovirus exposure and HLA in healthy donors (dated by TCRdb to the late 2010s). Libraries were constructed by the immunoSEQ multiplex PCR assay. For the multiplex PCR, a mixture combining 60 forward primers for TCR Vbeta segments and 13 reverse primers for TCR Jbeta segments was used. What TCRdb holds here is the immuneACCESS table cut down to in-frame rearrangements. Part of the clones is not present; checked against another copy, under half of the missing clones reflect an unresolved V gene, and the others are unexplained. Within this sample are roughly 120,000 clones, with roughly four fifths of them counted one time only. About 1.8% of the sample is held by the ten biggest clonotypes. The sample comprised PBMCs. These receptors were collected from a man aged 40-55 years in good health and CMV-seronegative.

The chain joins TRBV4-3 to TRBJ2-7, with D possibly TRBD2 on 6 matching bases. The V end was cut by 0 bases, the J end by 0 bases, with 15 bases between. This CDR3 comprises 17 residues. Germline V gene lookup returns CDR1 LGHNA and CDR2 YSLEER. The CDR3 loop is CASSQEHHGLTSYEQYF. The CDR3, as DNA: TGCGCCAGCAGCCAAGAACATCACGGACTAACCTCCTACGAGCAGTACTTC.

The genes are TRBV28 and TRBJ2-1; D is possibly TRBD1 (5 bases). The CDR3 spans 15 residues. The V gene's germline CDR1 is MDHEN and CDR2 SYDVKM. With 6 bases removed from V and 0 bases from J, the gap between germline ends came to 12 bases. The CDR3 sequence is CASRFGAASYNEQFF. For the CDR3, the DNA is TGTGCCAGCAGATTTGGGGCGGCCTCCTACAATGAGCAGTTCTTC. The complete variable domain, with remaining parts taken from reference TRBV28 and TRBJ2-1, reads DVKVTQSSRYLVKRTGEKVFLECVQDMDHENMFWYRQDPGLGLRLIYFSYDVKMKEKGDIPEGYSVSREKKERFSLILESASTNQTSMYLCASRFGAASYNEQFFGPGTRLTVL.

The CDR3 protein is CAWRTGSTDTQYF. The CDR3 DNA reads TGTGCCTGGCGGACAGGGAGCACAGATACGCAGTATTTT. This chain joins TRBV30 and TRBJ2-3; 8 bases align to TRBD1. The V and J ends lost 5 bases and 0 bases, in that order; junction bases with no gene match: 1. The CDR3 runs to 13 residues. In germline, CDR1 is GTSNPN, CDR2 SVGIG (reference sequence).

This sequence joins TRBV7-9 and TRBJ1-2; maybe TRBD1 (6 bases). V gave up 6 bases and J gave up 5 bases, with 16 bases separating them. Germline CDR1 reads SEHNR; CDR2 reads FQNEAQ (reference sequence). There are 14 residues in the CDR3. In DNA form, the CDR3 reads TGTGCCAGCAGACCCGGGGGGGCACAGTATGGCTACACCTTC. It codes for CASRPGGAQYGYTF.

This sequence joins TRBV7-9 and TRBJ2-3, with TRBD2 matching over 7 bases. Germline CDR1 and CDR2: SEHNR and FQNEAQ (reference sequence). The CDR3 runs to 15 residues. V dropped 3 bases and J dropped 0; count of bases not matched to a gene: 3. CDR3 DNA: TGTGCCAGCAGCTTCGGGACTACTAGCACAGATACGCAGTATTTT. The encoded protein is CASSFGTTSTDTQYF.

The chain joins TRBV11-2 to TRBJ2-2; the match to TRBD2 covers 8 bases. The CDR3 totals 14 residues. Trimming at V came to 2 bases and at J to 9 bases, leaving 5 bases not matched to a gene. The germline V gene has CDR1 SGHAT and CDR2 FQNNGV. This chain's CDR3 is CASSLYSGGWELFF. The CDR3 DNA reads as TGTGCCAGCAGCTTATACAGCGGGGGATGGGAGCTGTTTTTT.

V is TRBV9 and J is TRBJ2-3; 12 bases agree with TRBD2. From germline, CDR1 is SGDLS and CDR2 YYNGEE. This CDR3 has 14 amino acids. V lost 9 bases to trimming and J lost 6 bases; unmatched junction nucleotides: 8. The CDR3 region is CATQTSGSKDTQYF. CDR3 in DNA: TGTGCCACCCAGACTAGCGGGAGTAAGGATACGCAGTATTTT.

The V call is TRBV7-3, the J call TRBJ2-1; 8 bases line up with TRBD2. The CDR3 is 16 amino acids. CDR1 and CDR2 (germline): SGHTA, FQGTGA. The J segment lost 7 bases and the V segment lost 0 bases, leaving 8 bases of the junction unmatched. In nucleotides, the CDR3 is TGTGCCAGCAGCTTAACGTGGGCGGGAGGCCGGAATGAGCAGTTCTTC. Translated, it gives CASSLTWAGGRNEQFF.

This clone has a single count. The V and J genes are TRBV27 and TRBJ1-4; D call uncertain. This CDR3 has 14 amino acids. Germline V gene lookup returns CDR1 MNHEY and CDR2 SMNVEV (reference sequence). V was shortened by 3 bases and J by 3 bases, with 8 bases between the two germline ends. This CDR3 reads CASSFLSSNEKLFF. DNA of the CDR3: TGTGCCAGCAGTTTCCTATCTTCTAATGAAAAACTGTTTTTT.

This chain connects TRBV27 to TRBJ1-2; 7 positions agree with TRBD1. Germline CDR1 and CDR2: MNHEY and SMNVEV (reference sequence). J lost 4 bases, V lost 6 bases, and 8 bases had no gene match. The CDR3 totals 14 residues. The CDR3 nucleotides are TGTGCCAGCAGCCAAAGACAGGGACTCTATGGCTACACCTTC. Its protein is CASSQRQGLYGYTF.

This clone was observed a handful of times. This chain uses TRBV18 with TRBJ1-5; 8 positions match TRBD1. This CDR3 spans 15 amino acids. V lost 3 bases to trimming and J lost 2 bases; unmatched junction nucleotides: 3. Germline V gives CDR1 KGHSH, CDR2 LQKENI. The CDR3 DNA reads TGTGCCAGCTCACCGGACAGGGTGGGCAATCAGCCCCAGCATTTT. It codes for CASSPDRVGNQPQHF.

This clone showed up just a few times. The chain uses TRBV10-3 and TRBJ2-2; 8 nucleotides align to TRBD1. CDR3 length: 17 amino acids. Germline V gene lookup returns CDR1 ENHRY and CDR2 SYGVKD. V gave up 4 bases and J gave up 4 bases; unmatched junction bases: 11. CDR3 DNA: TGTGCCATCAGTGCCCCAGGGGGCATCGATGGCACCGGGGAGCTGTTTTTT. Encoded protein: CAISAPGGIDGTGELFF.

The chain couples TRBV5-1 to TRBJ2-2; D is possibly TRBD2 (6 bases). The CDR3 has 16 amino acids. Germline V gene sequence: CDR1 SGHRS, CDR2 YFSETQ. V was pared by 0 bases and J by 1 base, with 10 bases between. DNA for the CDR3: TGCGCCAGCAGCTTGGCCCTCGGGGGGAACACCGGGGAGCTGTTTTTT. This codes for CASSLALGGNTGELFF.

This clone was seen a single time. V is TRBV19 and J is TRBJ1-1; no firm D call. This CDR3 is built from 13 residues. Per germline, CDR1 LNHDA and CDR2 SQIVND (reference sequence). Trimming stripped 2 bases from V and 1 base from J, with 5 bases between. CDR3 sequence (DNA): TGTGCCAGTAGTATAAAGCGGAACACTGAAGCTTTCTTT. It specifies CASSIKRNTEAFF. The whole variable domain, remainder taken from reference TRBV19 and TRBJ1-1, is DGGITQSPKYLFRKEGQNVTLSCEQNLNHDAMYWYRQDPGQGLRLIYYSQIVNDFQKGDIAEGYSVSREKKESFPLTVTSAQKNPTAFYLCASSIKRNTEAFFGQGTRLTVV.

The rearrangement links TRBV10-3 to TRBJ2-3; 12 bases map to TRBD2. With 7 bases clipped from V and 4 bases from J, the junction kept 3 bases outside the gene matches. The CDR3 contains 14 residues. Germline CDR1 is ENHRY and CDR2 is SYGVKD. The CDR3 DNA reads TGTGCCATCAATGGACTAGCGGGGTCAGATACGCAGTATTTT. Translated: CAINGLAGSDTQYF.

The chain couples TRBV9 to TRBJ1-1; 7 bases agree with TRBD1. This CDR3 contains 16 residues. Germline V gene data show CDR1 as SGDLS and CDR2 as YYNGEE. Unmatched junction bases numbered 7, after V lost 0 bases and J lost 2 bases. CDR3 sequence reads: CASSVAQGGINTEAFF. Written as DNA, the CDR3 is TGTGCCAGCAGCGTAGCTCAGGGGGGAATAAACACTGAAGCTTTCTTT.

This clone has more than one count but fewer than ten. This CDR3 is CASSQGTGSEKLFF. CDR3 DNA sequence: TGTGCCAGCAGCCAAGGAACGGGAAGTGAAAAACTGTTTTTT. The gene calls are TRBV7-2 and TRBJ1-4, with no clear D. CDR1 and CDR2 (germline): SGHTA, FQGNSA. The V end lost 5 bases, the J end lost 7 bases, and 14 bases lay between the germline ends. CDR3 size: 14 residues. Complete variable domain (other parts from reference TRBV7-2 and TRBJ1-4): GAGVSQSPSNKVTEKGKDVELRCDPISGHTALYWYRQSLGQGLEFLIYFQGNSAPDKSGLPSDRFSAERTGGSVSTLTIQRTQQEDSAVYLCASSQGTGSEKLFFGSGTQLSVL.

This clone has more than one count but fewer than ten. The chain employs TRBV5-1 and TRBJ1-1; D not resolved. The CDR3 is 15 residues long. The V gene's germline CDR1 is SGHRS and CDR2 YFSETQ. V was trimmed by 0 bases and J by 1 base, leaving 10 bases between them. The CDR3 coding sequence is TGCGCCAGCAGCTTGGATTTGCAGGAGAACACTGAAGCTTTCTTT. Protein sequence: CASSLDLQENTEAFF.

The rearrangement links TRBV10-1 to TRBJ1-5; no reliable D call. Deletions cut 5 bases from V and 5 bases from J, with 7 bases between. The CDR3 contains 12 residues. The germline V gene has CDR1 WNHNN and CDR2 SYGVQD (reference sequence). CDR3 loop: CASSSTDQPQHF. The CDR3 coding sequence is TGCGCCAGCAGTTCCACGGATCAGCCCCAGCATTTT.

The rearrangement links TRBV30 to TRBJ1-4, with D unresolved. Trimming cost V 0 bases and J 4 bases, with 9 bases left between them. Germline CDR1 reads GTSNPN; CDR2 reads SVGIG (reference sequence). This CDR3 region has 14 residues. The CDR3 spells CAWSVWASNEKLFF. The CDR3 bases are TGTGCCTGGAGTGTATGGGCAAGTAATGAAAAACTGTTTTTT. Full variable domain (outside the CDR3, taken from reference TRBV30 and TRBJ1-4): SQTIHQWPATLVQPVGSPLSLECTVEGTSNPNLYWYRQAAGRGLQLLFYSVGIGQISSEVPQNLSASRPQDRQFILSSKKLLLSDSGFYLCAWSVWASNEKLFFGSGTQLSVL.

The CDR3 reads CASRGGGGPYNEQFF. CDR3 DNA: TGTGCCTCGCGTGGGGGCGGGGGCCCTTACAATGAGCAGTTCTTC. The chain is built from TRBV30 and TRBJ2-1, with a weak D call TRBD2 (7 bases). This CDR3 is built from 15 residues. V gave up 7 bases and J gave up 4 bases, with 20 bases separating them. Germline loops: CDR1 GTSNPN, CDR2 SVGIG (reference sequence).

The sample holds one count of this clone. The gene calls are TRBV5-8 and TRBJ2-1; 7 bases align to TRBD2. V shed 5 bases, J shed 0 bases, and the junction held 5 bases outside the gene matches. The CDR3 runs to 15 residues. In germline, CDR1 is SGHTS, CDR2 YDEGEE. This CDR3 is CASRGGSSSYNEQFF. CDR3 nucleotides: TGTGCCAGCAGGGGAGGGTCGAGCTCCTACAATGAGCAGTTCTTC.

The V gene is TRBV6-6, the J gene TRBJ1-6; D is perhaps TRBD1 (5 bases). The germline V gene has CDR1 MNHNY and CDR2 SVGAGI (reference sequence). CDR3 length: 16 residues. Between the trimmed V and J ends, which lost 6 bases and 10 bases, there was a span of 22 bases. The CDR3 DNA reads TGTGCCAGCAGGCCCCGTGGACCCACTGGGGGGTCACCCCTCCACTTT. Translating it yields CASRPRGPTGGSPLHF.